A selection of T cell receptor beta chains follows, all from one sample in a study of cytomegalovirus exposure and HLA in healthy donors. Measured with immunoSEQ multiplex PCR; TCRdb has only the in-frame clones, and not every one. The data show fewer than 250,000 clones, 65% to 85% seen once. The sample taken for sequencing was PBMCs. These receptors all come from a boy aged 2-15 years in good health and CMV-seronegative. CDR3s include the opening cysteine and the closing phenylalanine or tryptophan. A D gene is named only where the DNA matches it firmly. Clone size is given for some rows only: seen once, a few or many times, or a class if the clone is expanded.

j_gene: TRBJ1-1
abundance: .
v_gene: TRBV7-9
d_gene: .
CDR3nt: TGTGCCAGCAGCTTAGTGGGTTTGGGGGCTGTTGGAACTGAAGCTTTCTTT
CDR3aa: CASSLVGLGAVGTEAFF

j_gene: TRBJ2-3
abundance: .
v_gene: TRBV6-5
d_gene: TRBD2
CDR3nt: TGTGCCAGCAAGACTAGCGGTAGCACAGATACGCAGTATTTT
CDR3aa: CASKTSGSTDTQYF

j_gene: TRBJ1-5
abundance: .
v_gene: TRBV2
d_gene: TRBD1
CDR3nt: TGTGCCAGCACCCCTATACCGGGACAGGTAAATCAGCCCCAGCATTTT
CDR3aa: CASTPIPGQVNQPQHF

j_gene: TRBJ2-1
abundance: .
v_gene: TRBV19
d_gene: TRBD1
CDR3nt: TGTGCCAGTAGTAGGACAGGGAATGAGCAGTTCTTC
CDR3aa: CASSRTGNEQFF

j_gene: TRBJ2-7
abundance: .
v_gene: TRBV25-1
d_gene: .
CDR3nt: TGTGCCAGGCCCGAGGGGGGGGACAACGAGCAGTACTTC
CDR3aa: CARPEGGDNEQYF

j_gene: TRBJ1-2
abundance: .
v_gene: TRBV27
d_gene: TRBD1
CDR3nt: TGTGCCAGCAGCAACGGACAGGGCTATGGCTACACCTTC
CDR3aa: CASSNGQGYGYTF

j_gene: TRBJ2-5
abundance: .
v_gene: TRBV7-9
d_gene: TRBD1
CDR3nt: TGTGCCAGCAGCTTAGAGGGGCCGGGACAGCTAAAACTGGAGACCCAGTACTTC
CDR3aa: CASSLEGPGQLKLETQYF

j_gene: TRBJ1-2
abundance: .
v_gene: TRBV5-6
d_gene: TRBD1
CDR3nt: TGTGCCAGCAGCCCTCCCATGGGGGGACAGAACTCCCCTAACTATGGCTACACCTTC
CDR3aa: CASSPPMGGQNSPNYGYTF

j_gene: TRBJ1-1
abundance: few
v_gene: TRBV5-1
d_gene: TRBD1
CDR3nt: TGCGCCAGCAGCCTCCCGACAGGGCGAGTCACTGAAGCTTTCTTT
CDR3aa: CASSLPTGRVTEAFF

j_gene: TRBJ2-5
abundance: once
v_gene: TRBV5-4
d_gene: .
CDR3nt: TGTGCCAGCAGCTTGTATCAGCGGCAAGAGACCCAGTACTTC
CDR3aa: CASSLYQRQETQYF

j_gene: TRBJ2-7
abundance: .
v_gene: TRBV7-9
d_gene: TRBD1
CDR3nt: TGTGCCAGCAGCGCGCAGGGGGAGTCATCCTACGAGCAGTACTTC
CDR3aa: CASSAQGESSYEQYF

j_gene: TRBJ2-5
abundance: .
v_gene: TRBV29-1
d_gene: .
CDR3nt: TGCAGCGTTGAGGGAGGGGGAGTCGGGGAGACCCAGTACTTC
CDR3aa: CSVEGGGVGETQYF

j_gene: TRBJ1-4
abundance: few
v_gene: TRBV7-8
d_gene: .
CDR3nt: TGTGCCAGCAGCTTAGACGATAGATCAAATGAAAAACTGTTTTTT
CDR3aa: CASSLDDRSNEKLFF

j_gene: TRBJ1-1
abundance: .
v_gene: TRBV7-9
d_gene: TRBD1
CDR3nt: TGTTCCAGCAGCTTAGAGAGAGGACAGGGGGTAGGTGAAGCTTTCTTT
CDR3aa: CSSSLERGQGVGEAFF

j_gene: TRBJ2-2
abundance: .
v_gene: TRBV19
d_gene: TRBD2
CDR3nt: TGTGCCAGTAGTATAGGGGCGGGAGGAGGCACCGGGGAGCTGTTTTTT
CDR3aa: CASSIGAGGGTGELFF

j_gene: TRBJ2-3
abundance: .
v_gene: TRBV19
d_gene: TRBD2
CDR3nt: TGTGCCAGTAGCCCTACCCTCGGGACTAGACACACAGATACGCAGTATTTT
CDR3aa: CASSPTLGTRHTDTQYF

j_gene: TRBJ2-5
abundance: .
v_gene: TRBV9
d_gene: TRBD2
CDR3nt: TGTGCCAGCAGCACGGGACTAGCGGGGGGGCGAGAGACCCAGTACTTC
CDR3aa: CASSTGLAGGRETQYF

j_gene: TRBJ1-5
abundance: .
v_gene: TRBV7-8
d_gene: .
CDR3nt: TGTGCCAGCAGCTTAGCAACACTACAGCCCCAGCATTTT
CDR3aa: CASSLATLQPQHF

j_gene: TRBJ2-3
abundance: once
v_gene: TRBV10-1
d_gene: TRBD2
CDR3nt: TGCGCCAGCAGCCGGGGGGGCATCACGCAGTATTTT
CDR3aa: CASSRGGITQYF

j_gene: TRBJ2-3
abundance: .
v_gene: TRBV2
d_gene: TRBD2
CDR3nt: TGTGCCAGCAGTGACGGGGAGCTAGCGGGGGAAACAGATACGCAGTATTTT
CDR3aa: CASSDGELAGETDTQYF

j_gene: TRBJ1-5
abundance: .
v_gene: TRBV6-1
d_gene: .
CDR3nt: TGTGCCAGCCGGACAGAACATAGCAATCAGCCCCAGCATTTT
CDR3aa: CASRTEHSNQPQHF

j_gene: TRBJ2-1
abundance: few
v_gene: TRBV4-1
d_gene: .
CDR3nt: TGCGCCAGCAGCCGGGGCAGAAACAATGAGCAGTTCTTC
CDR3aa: CASSRGRNNEQFF

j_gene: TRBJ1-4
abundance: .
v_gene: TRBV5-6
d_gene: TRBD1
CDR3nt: TGTGCCAGCAGCCCGGGACAGGACTTTACTAATGAAAAACTGTTTTTT
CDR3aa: CASSPGQDFTNEKLFF

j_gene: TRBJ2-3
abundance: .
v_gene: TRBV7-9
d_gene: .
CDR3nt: TGTGCCAGCAGCGCTGACACAGCTAGCACAGATACGCAGTATTTT
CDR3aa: CASSADTASTDTQYF

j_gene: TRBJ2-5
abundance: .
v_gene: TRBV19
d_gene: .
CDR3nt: TGTGCCAGTAGTACAGGGATGGGGGAGACCCAGTACTTC
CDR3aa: CASSTGMGETQYF

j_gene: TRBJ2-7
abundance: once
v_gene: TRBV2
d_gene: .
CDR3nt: TGTGCCAAACAGGGTATAGGCAGCCCCTACGAGCAGTACTTC
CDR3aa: CAKQGIGSPYEQYF

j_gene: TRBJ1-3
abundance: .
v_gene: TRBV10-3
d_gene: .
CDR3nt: TGTGCCATCAGTGAGTCAAGCAGGGACTCTGGAAACACCATATATTTT
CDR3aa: CAISESSRDSGNTIYF

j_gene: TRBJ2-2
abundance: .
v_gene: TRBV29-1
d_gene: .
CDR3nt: TGCAGCGGTCGTGAGGGCGGGGAGCTGTTTTTT
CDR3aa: CSGREGGELFF

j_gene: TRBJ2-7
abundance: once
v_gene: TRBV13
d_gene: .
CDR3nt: TGTGCCAGCAGCTTTGGTTCTTCCTACGAGCAGTACTTC
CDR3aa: CASSFGSSYEQYF

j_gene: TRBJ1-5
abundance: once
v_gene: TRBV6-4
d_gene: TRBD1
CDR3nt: TGTGCCAGCAGTGACTCGCAGGGGGCTCAGCCCCAGCATTTT
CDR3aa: CASSDSQGAQPQHF

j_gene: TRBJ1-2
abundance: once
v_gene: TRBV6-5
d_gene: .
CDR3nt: TGTGCCAGCAGTTACCCGCATCGGGGGGCTGGGTATGGCTACACCTTC
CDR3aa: CASSYPHRGAGYGYTF

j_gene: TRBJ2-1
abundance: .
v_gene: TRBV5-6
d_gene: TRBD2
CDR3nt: TGTGCCAGCAGCGAGGGACTAGCGGGAGGGCCAGGCTACAATGAGCAGTTCTTC
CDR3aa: CASSEGLAGGPGYNEQFF

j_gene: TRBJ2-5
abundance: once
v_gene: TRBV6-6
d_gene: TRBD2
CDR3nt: TGTGCCAGCAGTTCCACCTCTAGCGGCCAAGAGACCCAGTACTTC
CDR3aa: CASSSTSSGQETQYF

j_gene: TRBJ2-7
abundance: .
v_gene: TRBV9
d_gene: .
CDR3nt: TGTGCCAGCAGCGCGACGACAGCCTTGGACGAGCAGTACTTC
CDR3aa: CASSATTALDEQYF

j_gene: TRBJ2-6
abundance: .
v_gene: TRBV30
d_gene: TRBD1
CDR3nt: TGTGCCTGGAGTCTCGACAGGGCGGGGGCCAACGTCCTGACTTTC
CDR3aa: CAWSLDRAGANVLTF

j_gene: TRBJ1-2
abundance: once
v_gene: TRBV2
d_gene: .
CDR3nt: TGTGCCAGCACACTAACGGCGGGGGCCACGGACTATGGCTACACCTTC
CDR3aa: CASTLTAGATDYGYTF

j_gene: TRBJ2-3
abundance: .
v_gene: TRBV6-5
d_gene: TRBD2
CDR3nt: TGTGCCAGCAGTTTTCTAGCGGGGGCCACAGATACGCAGTATTTT
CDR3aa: CASSFLAGATDTQYF

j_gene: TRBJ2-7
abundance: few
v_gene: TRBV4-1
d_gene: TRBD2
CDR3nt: TGCGCCAGCAGCCAAGATCCGGCGGGAGGGCCTGGGGAGCAGTACTTC
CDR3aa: CASSQDPAGGPGEQYF

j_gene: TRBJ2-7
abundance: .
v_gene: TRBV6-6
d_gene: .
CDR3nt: TGTGCCAGCAGTTACTCTCAGACTTCCTACGAGCAGTACTTC
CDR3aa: CASSYSQTSYEQYF

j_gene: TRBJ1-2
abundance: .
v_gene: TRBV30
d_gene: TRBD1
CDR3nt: TGTGCCTGGAGTAAAGGGGGCGGGGGCTACACCTTC
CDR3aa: CAWSKGGGGYTF

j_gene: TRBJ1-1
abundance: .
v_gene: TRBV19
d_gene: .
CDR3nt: TGTGCCAGTAGTATAAGTACGGGCAGGGGCAAAGCTTTCTTT
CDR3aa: CASSISTGRGKAFF

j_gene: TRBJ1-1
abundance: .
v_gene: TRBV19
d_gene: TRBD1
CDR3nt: TGTGCCAGTAGTCCTGCGGACAGGAGGGACACTGAAGCTTTCTTT
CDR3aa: CASSPADRRDTEAFF